This TCR beta chain stems from a study of blood T cell repertoires in COVID-19. The repertoire was sequenced with immunoSEQ multiplex PCR; TCRdb's copy has only in-frame clones and lacks some. The sample includes over 400,000 clones, 70% to 90% of them seen just once. Germline V gene sequence: CDR1 SGHRS, CDR2 YFSETQ. V was shortened by 2 bases and J by 0 bases, with 3 bases between the two germline ends. The CDR3 runs to 14 residues. The gene calls are TRBV5-1 and TRBJ2-6; D is unclear. This receptor was obtained from a woman aged 55-69 years who had recovered from COVID-19. The sample comprised PBMCs or T cells enriched from blood (not recorded which). Here the CDR3 DNA reads TGCGCCAGCAGCTTATACTCTGGGGCCAACGTCCTGACTTTC. Protein sequence: CASSLYSGANVLTF.